These T cell receptor beta chains were read from a single sample in a study of cytomegalovirus exposure and HLA in healthy donors. Generated by immunoSEQ multiplex PCR, the TCRdb table keeps only in-frame clones and is missing some. The table has about 190,000 clones, roughly 80% seen once. Specimen: PBMCs. All receptors come from a woman aged 25-40 years in good health and CMV-seropositive. The CDR3 runs from the conserved cysteine through the conserved F or W. Each record gives: CDR3 protein, CDR3 DNA, D gene, clone size, V gene, J gene. A D gene is named only where the DNA matches it firmly. Expanded clones are given a class, and other clones once, few, many or no size at all.

CASSLPGGVDQPQHF,TGTGCCAGCAGTTTGCCCGGGGGTGTAGATCAGCCCCAGCATTTT,NA,NA,TRBV28,TRBJ1-5
CSSSFPPGQHYEQYF,TGTTCCAGCAGCTTTCCTCCGGGACAGCATTACGAGCAGTACTTC,TRBD1,NA,TRBV7-9,TRBJ2-7
CASSYYRGPEQYF,TGTGCCAGCAGTTACTACAGGGGGCCGGAGCAGTACTTC,TRBD1,few,TRBV6-5,TRBJ2-7
CASSYGGSEETQYF,TGTGCCAGCAGTTACGGCGGTAGCGAGGAGACCCAGTACTTC,NA,NA,TRBV6-6,TRBJ2-5
CASSQAEEDYEQYF,TGCGCCAGCAGCCAAGCGGAGGAAGACTACGAGCAGTACTTC,NA,NA,TRBV4-1,TRBJ2-7
CASRETGRETQYF,TGCGCCAGCAGAGAGACAGGGCGGGAGACCCAGTACTTC,TRBD1,NA,TRBV4-1,TRBJ2-5
CASSASGGWNNQPQHF,TGTGCCAGCAGCGCTTCGGGCGGGTGGAACAATCAGCCCCAGCATTTT,NA,NA,TRBV11-3,TRBJ1-5
CASTLGTGSYEQYF,TGTGCCAGCACCTTGGGGACAGGTTCCTACGAGCAGTACTTC,TRBD1,NA,TRBV6-1,TRBJ2-7
CASSINTDTQYF,TGTGCCAGTAGTATTAACACAGATACGCAGTATTTT,NA,NA,TRBV19,TRBJ2-3
CASGEGAGDSYNEQFF,TGTGCCAGCGGTGAGGGAGCGGGAGACTCCTACAATGAGCAGTTCTTC,TRBD2,NA,TRBV7-8,TRBJ2-1
CASLTSGTVGDEQFF,TGTGCCAGCCTGACTAGCGGGACCGTAGGCGATGAGCAGTTCTTC,TRBD2,NA,TRBV5-5,TRBJ2-1
CASSEWRELFF,TGTGCCAGCAGTGAATGGCGGGAGCTGTTTTTT,NA,NA,TRBV2,TRBJ2-2
CASSEYLRTDTQYF,TGTGCCAGCAGCGAATACCTACGCACAGATACGCAGTATTTT,NA,NA,TRBV7-2,TRBJ2-3
CASSWTSGAYEQYF,TGTGCCAGCAGTTGGACTAGCGGGGCCTACGAGCAGTACTTC,TRBD2,few,TRBV28,TRBJ2-7
CASSSAGTRGEKLFF,TGTGCCAGTAGCTCCGCAGGGACAAGGGGTGAAAAACTGTTTTTT,NA,NA,TRBV19,TRBJ1-4
CASSLRQNNYEQYF,TGCGCCAGCAGCTTAAGACAGAACAACTACGAGCAGTACTTC,NA,NA,TRBV5-1,TRBJ2-7
CASSEAGGSSYEQYF,TGTGCCAGCAGTGAAGCGGGAGGTAGCTCCTACGAGCAGTACTTC,NA,NA,TRBV6-1,TRBJ2-7
CASSRTSGRTTGTDTQYF,TGTGCCAGCAGCCGGACTAGCGGGAGGACCACTGGCACAGATACGCAGTATTTT,TRBD2,NA,TRBV7-9,TRBJ2-3
CASSTQPELDNEQFF,TGCGCCAGCAGCACCCAACCCGAGCTGGACAATGAGCAGTTCTTC,NA,NA,TRBV5-1,TRBJ2-1
CASSEVGGRDTQYF,TGTGCCAGCAGCGAAGTAGGGGGTAGGGATACGCAGTATTTT,NA,once,TRBV11-1,TRBJ2-3
CASSIEHGTATYEQYF,TGTGCCAGTAGTATAGAACACGGGACAGCCACCTACGAGCAGTACTTC,TRBD1,once,TRBV19,TRBJ2-7
CASSEEGQGLNEQFF,TGTGCCAGCAGTGAAGAGGGACAGGGGCTCAATGAGCAGTTCTTC,TRBD1,NA,TRBV25-1,TRBJ2-1
CASSLGWGQGNQPQHF,TGTGCCAGCAGCTTGGGGTGGGGACAGGGTAATCAGCCCCAGCATTTT,TRBD1,NA,TRBV5-6,TRBJ1-5
CASSRRQGSYNEQFF,TGTGCCAGCAGCCGCAGACAGGGTTCCTACAATGAGCAGTTCTTC,TRBD1,NA,TRBV7-9,TRBJ2-1
CASSRNRESQPQHF,TGCGCCAGCAGTCGAAACAGGGAAAGTCAGCCCCAGCATTTT,NA,NA,TRBV4-1,TRBJ1-5
CASSGIRGFTEAFF,TGTGCCAGCAGCGGGATCAGGGGGTTCACTGAAGCTTTCTTT,TRBD1,NA,TRBV7-8,TRBJ1-1
CASSEVAGKGYEQYF,TGTGCCAGCAGTGAAGTTGCAGGGAAGGGGTACGAGCAGTACTTC,NA,NA,TRBV6-1,TRBJ2-7
CASSPATNEKLFF,TGTGCCAGCAGCCCCGCAACTAATGAAAAACTGTTTTTT,NA,NA,TRBV5-4,TRBJ1-4
CASSFGAARGEQYF,TGTGCCAGCAGCTTTGGAGCTGCGAGAGGGGAGCAGTACTTC,NA,NA,TRBV7-2,TRBJ2-7
CASSPAGRSYEQYF,TGTGCCAGCTCACCTGCGGGACGGAGCTACGAGCAGTACTTC,NA,NA,TRBV18,TRBJ2-7
CASTSGQSSYNEQFF,TGTGCCAGCACTAGCGGACAAAGCTCCTACAATGAGCAGTTCTTC,TRBD2,NA,TRBV28,TRBJ2-1
CASSPRSLLNYGYTF,TGCGCCAGCAGCCCGCGATCGCTACTTAACTATGGCTACACCTTC,NA,few,TRBV5-1,TRBJ1-2
CASSGWANYGYTF,TGTGCCAGCAGTGGTTGGGCCAACTATGGCTACACCTTC,NA,few,TRBV6-1,TRBJ1-2
CASSFPSSGSIGSYNEQFF,TGTGCCAGCAGCTTTCCTAGTAGCGGGTCAATAGGGTCCTACAATGAGCAGTTCTTC,TRBD2,NA,TRBV7-9,TRBJ2-1
CASSLWRGSEYNEQFF,TGTGCCAGCAGCTTATGGCGTGGTAGCGAGTACAATGAGCAGTTCTTC,NA,NA,TRBV5-5,TRBJ2-1
CASSLEAGNHEQYF,TGCGCCAGCAGCTTGGAAGCAGGGAACCACGAGCAGTACTTC,NA,few,TRBV5-1,TRBJ2-7
CASSLHGSLLVRDTEAFF,TGCGCCAGCAGCTTGCACGGGAGTCTACTCGTCAGGGACACTGAAGCTTTCTTT,NA,few,TRBV5-1,TRBJ1-1
CASSPSVAGIDNEQFF,TGCGCCAGCAGTCCCTCGGTGGCAGGGATTGACAATGAGCAGTTCTTC,NA,NA,TRBV10-2,TRBJ2-1
CASRRQGDYCEAFF,TGTGCCAGCAGAAGGCAGGGGGATTACTGTGAAGCTTTCTTT,TRBD1,NA,TRBV28,TRBJ1-1
CASRGGQNTEAFF,TGTGCCAGTAGGGGGGGGCAGAACACTGAAGCTTTCTTT,NA,NA,TRBV19,TRBJ1-1